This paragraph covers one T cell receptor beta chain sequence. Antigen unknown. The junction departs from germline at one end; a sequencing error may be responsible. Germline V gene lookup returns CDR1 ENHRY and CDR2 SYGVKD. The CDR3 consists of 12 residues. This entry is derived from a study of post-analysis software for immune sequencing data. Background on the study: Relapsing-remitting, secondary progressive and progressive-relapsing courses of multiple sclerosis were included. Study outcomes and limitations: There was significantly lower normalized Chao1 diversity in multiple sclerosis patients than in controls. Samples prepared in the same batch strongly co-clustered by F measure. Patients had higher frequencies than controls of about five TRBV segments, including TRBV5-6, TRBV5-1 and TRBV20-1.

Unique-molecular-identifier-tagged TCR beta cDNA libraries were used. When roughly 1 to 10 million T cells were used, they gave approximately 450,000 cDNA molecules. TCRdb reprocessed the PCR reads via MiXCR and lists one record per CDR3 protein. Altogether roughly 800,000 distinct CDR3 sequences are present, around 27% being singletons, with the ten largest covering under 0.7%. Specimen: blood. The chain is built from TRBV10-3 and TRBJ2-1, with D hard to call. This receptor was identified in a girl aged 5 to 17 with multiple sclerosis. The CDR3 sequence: CAIGRSYNEQCF. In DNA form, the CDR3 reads TGTGCCATCGGGCGGTCCTACAATGAGCAGTGCTTC.